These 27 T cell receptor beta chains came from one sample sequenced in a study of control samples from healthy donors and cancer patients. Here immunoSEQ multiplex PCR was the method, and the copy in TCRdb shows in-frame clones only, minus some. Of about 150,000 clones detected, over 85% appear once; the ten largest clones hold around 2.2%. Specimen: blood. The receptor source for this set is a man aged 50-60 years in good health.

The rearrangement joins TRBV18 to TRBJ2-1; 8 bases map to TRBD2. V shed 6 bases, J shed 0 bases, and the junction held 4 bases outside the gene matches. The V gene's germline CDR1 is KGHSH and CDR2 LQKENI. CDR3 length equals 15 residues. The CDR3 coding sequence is TGTGCCAGCTCGCTAGCGGGTTACTCCTACAATGAGCAGTTCTTC. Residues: CASSLAGYSYNEQFF.

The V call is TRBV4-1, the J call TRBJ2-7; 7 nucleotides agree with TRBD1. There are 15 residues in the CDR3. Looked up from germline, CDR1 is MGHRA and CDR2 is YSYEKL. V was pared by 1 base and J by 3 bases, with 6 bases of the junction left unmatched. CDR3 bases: TGCGCCAGCAGCCAAGCCGGGACAGCTCTCTACGAGCAGTACTTC. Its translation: CASSQAGTALYEQYF.

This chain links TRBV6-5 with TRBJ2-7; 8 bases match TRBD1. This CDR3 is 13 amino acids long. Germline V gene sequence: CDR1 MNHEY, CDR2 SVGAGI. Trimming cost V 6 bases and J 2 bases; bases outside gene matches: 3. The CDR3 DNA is TGTGCCAGCAGGCCGACAGGGGCCTACGAGCAGTACTTC. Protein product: CASRPTGAYEQYF.

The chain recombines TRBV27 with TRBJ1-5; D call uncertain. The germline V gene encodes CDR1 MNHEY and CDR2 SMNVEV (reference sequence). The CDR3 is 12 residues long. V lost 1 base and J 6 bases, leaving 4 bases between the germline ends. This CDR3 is CASSLWGQPQHF. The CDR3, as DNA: TGTGCCAGCAGTTTATGGGGTCAGCCCCAGCATTTT.

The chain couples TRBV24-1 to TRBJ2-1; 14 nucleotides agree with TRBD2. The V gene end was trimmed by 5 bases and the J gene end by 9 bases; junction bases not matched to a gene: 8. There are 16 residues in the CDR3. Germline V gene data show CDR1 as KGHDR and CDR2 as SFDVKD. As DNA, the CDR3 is TGTGCCACCAGTGGCCCGGGGACTAGCGGGAGCACTGAGCAGTTCTTC. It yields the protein CATSGPGTSGSTEQFF.

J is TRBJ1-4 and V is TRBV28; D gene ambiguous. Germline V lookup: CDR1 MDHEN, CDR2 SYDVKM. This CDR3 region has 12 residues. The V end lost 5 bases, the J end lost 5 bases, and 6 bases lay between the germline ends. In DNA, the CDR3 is TGTGCCAGCAGTAACCTCAATGAAAAACTGTTTTTT. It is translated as CASSNLNEKLFF. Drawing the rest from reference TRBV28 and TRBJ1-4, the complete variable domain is DVKVTQSSRYLVKRTGEKVFLECVQDMDHENMFWYRQDPGLGLRLIYFSYDVKMKEKGDIPEGYSVSREKKERFSLILESASTNQTSMYLCASSNLNEKLFFGSGTQLSVL.

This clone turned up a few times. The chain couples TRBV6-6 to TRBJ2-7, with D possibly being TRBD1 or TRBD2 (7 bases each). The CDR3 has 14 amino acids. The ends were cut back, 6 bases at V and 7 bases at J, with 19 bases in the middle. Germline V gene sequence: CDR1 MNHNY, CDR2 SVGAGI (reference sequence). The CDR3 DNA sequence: TGTGCCAGCAGAGCGGGACAGACGGGTCGGGAGCAGTACTTC. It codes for CASRAGQTGREQYF.

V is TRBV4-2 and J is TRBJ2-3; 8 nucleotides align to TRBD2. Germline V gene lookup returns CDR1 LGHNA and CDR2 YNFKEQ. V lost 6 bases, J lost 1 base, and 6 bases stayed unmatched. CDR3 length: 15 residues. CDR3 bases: TGTGCCAGCAGTGGGAGCGGGAGCGGCACAGATACGCAGTATTTT. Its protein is CASSGSGSGTDTQYF.

CDR3 sequence (DNA): TGTGCCAGCGGACGGGACTCCTACAATGAGCAGTTCTTC. Its translation is CASGRDSYNEQFF. The chain has TRBV5-8 and TRBJ2-1, with D tentatively TRBD2 (5 bases). The CDR3 is made up of 13 amino acids. Trimming stripped 7 bases from V and 0 bases from J, with 8 bases between. Germline values: CDR1 SGHTS, CDR2 YDEGEE.

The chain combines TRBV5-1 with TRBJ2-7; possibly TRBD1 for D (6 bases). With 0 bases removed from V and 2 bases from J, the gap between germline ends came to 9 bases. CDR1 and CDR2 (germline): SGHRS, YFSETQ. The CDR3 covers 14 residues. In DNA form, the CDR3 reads TGCGCCAGCAGCTTGGGGGACACCGCCTACGAGCAGTACTTC. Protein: CASSLGDTAYEQYF.

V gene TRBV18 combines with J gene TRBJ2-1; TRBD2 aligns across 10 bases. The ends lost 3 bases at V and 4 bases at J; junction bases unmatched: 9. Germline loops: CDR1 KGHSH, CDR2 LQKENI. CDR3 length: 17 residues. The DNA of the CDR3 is TGTGCCAGCTCACCCCCAAGCGGGAGGGCCGTTTACAATGAGCAGTTCTTC. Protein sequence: CASSPPSGRAVYNEQFF. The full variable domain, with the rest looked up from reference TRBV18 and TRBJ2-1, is NAGVMQNPRHLVRRRGQEARLRCSPMKGHSHVYWYRQLPEEGLKFMVYLQKENIIDESGMPKERFSAEFPKEGPSILRIQQVVRGDSAAYFCASSPPSGRAVYNEQFFGPGTRLTVL.

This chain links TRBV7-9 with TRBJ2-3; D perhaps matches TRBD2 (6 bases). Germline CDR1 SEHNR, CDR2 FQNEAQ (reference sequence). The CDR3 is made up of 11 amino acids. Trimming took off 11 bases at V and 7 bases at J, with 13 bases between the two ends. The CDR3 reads CAGTGSYTQYF. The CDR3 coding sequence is TGTGCCGGAACCGGGAGTTATACGCAGTATTTT. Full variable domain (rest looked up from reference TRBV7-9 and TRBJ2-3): DTGVSQNPRHKITKRGQNVTFRCDPISEHNRLYWYRQTLGQGPEFLTYFQNEAQLEKSRLLSDRFSAERPKGSFSTLEIQRTEQGDSAMYLCAGTGSYTQYFGPGTRLTVL.

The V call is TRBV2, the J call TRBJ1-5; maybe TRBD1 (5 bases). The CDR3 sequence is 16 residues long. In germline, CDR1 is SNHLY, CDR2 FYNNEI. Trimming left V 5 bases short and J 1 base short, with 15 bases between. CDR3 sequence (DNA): TGTGCCAGCAGTCCCGGGACTGGGCCAAGCAATCAGCCCCAGCATTTT. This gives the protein CASSPGTGPSNQPQHF.

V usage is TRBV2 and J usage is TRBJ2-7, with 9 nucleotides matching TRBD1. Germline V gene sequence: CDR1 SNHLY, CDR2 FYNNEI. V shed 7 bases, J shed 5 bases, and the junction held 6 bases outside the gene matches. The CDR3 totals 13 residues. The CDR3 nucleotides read TGTGCCAGCATCCGGGACAGGGTTAACGAGCAGTACTTC. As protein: CASIRDRVNEQYF.

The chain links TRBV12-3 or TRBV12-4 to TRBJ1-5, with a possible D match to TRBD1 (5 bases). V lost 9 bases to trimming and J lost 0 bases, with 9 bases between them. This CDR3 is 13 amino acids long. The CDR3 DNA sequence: TGTGCCAGTTTAGGGGATAGCAATCAGCCCCAGCATTTT. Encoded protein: CASLGDSNQPQHF.

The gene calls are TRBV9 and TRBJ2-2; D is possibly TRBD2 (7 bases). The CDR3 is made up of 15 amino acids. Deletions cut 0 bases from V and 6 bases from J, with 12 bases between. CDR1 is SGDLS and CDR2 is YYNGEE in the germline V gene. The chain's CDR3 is CASSVGGGGPGELFF. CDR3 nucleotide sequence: TGTGCCAGCAGCGTAGGTGGGGGGGGGCCCGGGGAGCTGTTTTTT.

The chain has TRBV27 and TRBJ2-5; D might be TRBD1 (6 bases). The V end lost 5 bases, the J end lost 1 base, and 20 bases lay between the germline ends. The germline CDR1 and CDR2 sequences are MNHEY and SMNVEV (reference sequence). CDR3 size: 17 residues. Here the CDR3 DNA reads TGTGCCAGCAGTCCATCACATGTGGACAGCCCCCAAGAGACCCAGTACTTC. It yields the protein CASSPSHVDSPQETQYF.

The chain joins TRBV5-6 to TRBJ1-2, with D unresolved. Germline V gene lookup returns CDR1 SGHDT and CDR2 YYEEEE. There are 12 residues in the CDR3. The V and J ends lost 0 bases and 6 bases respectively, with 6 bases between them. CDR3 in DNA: TGTGCCAGCAGCTTGGGAGCGGATGGCTACACCTTC. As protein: CASSLGADGYTF.

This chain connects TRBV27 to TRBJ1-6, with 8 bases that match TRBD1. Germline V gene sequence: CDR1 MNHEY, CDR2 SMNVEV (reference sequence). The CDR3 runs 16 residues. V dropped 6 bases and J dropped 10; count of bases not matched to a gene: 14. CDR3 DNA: TGTGCCAGCAGGTGGGACCTAACAGGGGGAGGCTCACCCCTCCACTTT. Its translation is CASRWDLTGGGSPLHF.

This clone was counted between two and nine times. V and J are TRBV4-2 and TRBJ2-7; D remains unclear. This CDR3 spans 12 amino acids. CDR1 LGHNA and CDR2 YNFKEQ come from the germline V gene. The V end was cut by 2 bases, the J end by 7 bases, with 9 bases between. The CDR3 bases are TGTGCCAGCAGCCAAAGCCTGACGGAGCAGTACTTC. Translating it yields CASSQSLTEQYF.

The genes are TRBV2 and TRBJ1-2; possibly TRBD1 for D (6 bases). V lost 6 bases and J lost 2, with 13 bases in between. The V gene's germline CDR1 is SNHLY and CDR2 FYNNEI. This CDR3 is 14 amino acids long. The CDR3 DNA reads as TGTGCCAGCAGGCTACAGGGAGCCAACTATGGCTACACCTTC. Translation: CASRLQGANYGYTF.

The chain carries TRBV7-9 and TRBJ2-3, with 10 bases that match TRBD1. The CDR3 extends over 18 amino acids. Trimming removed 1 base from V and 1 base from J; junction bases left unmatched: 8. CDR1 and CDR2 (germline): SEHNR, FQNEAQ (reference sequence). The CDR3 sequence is CASSLGTGGYLRTDTQYF. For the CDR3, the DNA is TGTGCCAGCAGCTTAGGGACAGGGGGTTACCTTCGCACAGATACGCAGTATTTT.

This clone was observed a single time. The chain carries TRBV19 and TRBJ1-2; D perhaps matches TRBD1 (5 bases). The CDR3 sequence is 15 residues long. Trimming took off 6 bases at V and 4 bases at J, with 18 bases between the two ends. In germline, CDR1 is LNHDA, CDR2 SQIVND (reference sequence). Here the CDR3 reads CASRPITGIVYGYTF. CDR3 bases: TGTGCCAGTAGGCCCATAACAGGAATCGTCTATGGCTACACCTTC.

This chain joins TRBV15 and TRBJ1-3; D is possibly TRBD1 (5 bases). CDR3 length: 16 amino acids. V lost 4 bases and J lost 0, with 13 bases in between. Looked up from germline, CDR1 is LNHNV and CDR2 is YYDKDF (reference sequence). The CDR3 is CATSIRQWASGNTIYF. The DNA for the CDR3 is TGTGCCACCAGCATTCGACAGTGGGCCTCTGGAAACACCATATATTTT.

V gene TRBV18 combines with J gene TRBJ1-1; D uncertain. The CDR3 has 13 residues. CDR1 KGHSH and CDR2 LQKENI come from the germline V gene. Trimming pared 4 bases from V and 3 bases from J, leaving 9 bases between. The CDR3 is CASSQSVDTEAFF. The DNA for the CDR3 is TGTGCCAGCTCACAATCGGTGGACACTGAAGCTTTCTTT.

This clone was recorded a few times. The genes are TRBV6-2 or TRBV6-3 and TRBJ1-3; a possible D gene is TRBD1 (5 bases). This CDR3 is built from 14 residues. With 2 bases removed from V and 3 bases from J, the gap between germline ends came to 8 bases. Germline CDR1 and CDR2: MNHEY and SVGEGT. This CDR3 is CASSYGTDGNTIYF. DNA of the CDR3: TGTGCCAGCAGTTACGGGACTGATGGAAACACCATATATTTT.

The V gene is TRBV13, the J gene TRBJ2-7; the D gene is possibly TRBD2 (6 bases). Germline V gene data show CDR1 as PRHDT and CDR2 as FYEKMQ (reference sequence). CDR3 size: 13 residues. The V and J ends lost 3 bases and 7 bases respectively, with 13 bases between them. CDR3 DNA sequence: TGTGCCAGCAGCTTCGCGGGGCCTGGTGAGCAGTACTTC. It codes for CASSFAGPGEQYF.